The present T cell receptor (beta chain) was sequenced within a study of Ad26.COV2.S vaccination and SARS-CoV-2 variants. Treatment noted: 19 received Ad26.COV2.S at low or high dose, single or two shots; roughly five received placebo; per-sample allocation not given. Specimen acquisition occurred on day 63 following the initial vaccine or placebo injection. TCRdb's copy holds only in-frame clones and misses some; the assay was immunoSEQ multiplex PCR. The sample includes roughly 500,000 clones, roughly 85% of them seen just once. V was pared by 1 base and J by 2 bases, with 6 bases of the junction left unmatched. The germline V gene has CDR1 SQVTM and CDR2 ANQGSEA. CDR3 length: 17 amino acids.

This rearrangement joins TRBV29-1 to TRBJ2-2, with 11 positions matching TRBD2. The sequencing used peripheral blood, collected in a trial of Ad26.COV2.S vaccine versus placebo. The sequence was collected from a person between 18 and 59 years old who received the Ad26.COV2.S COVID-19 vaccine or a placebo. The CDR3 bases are TGCAGCGTTGAAGCGATCACTAGCGGGAGAAACACCGGGGAGCTGTTTTTT. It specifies CSVEAITSGRNTGELFF.